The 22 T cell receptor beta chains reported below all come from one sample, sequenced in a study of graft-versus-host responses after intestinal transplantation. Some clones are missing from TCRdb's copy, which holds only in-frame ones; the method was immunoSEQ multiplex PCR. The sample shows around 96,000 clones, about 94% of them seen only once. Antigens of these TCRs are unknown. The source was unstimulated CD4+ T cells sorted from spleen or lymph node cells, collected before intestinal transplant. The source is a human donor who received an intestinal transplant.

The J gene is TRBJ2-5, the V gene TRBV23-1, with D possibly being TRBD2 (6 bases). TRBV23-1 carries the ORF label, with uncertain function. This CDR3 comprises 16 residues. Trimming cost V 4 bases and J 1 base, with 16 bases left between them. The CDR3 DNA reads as TGCGCCAGCAGTCGCGGGAAGGCGGTGATCCAAGAGACCCAGTACTTC. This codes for CASSRGKAVIQETQYF.

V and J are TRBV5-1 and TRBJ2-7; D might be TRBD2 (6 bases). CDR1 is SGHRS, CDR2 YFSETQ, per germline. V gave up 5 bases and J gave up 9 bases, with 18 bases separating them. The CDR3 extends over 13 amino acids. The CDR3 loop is CASSLEDYERQYF. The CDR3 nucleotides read TGCGCCAGCAGTCTAGAGGACTACGAGCGGCAGTACTTC.

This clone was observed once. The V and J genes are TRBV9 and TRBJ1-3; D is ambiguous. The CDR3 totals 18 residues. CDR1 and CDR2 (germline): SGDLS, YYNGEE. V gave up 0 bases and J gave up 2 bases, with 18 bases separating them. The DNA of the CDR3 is TGTGCCAGCAGCGTAGCTACGGGTTGGAGGGCCGCTGGAAACACCATATATTTT. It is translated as CASSVATGWRAAGNTIYF.

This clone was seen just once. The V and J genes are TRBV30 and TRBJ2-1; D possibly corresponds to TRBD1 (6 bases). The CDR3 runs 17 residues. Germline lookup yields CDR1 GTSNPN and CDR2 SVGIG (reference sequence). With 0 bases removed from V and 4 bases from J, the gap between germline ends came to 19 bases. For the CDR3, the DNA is TGTGCCTGGAGTGTACTTACAGGGTTCTCATGGTACAATGAGCAGTTCTTC. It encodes CAWSVLTGFSWYNEQFF.

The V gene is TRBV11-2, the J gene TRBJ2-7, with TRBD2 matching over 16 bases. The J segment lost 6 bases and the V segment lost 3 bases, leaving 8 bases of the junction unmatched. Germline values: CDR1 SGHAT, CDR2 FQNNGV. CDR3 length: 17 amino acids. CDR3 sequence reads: CASSFFGTSGRVGEQYF. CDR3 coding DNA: TGTGCCAGCAGCTTTTTCGGGACTAGCGGGAGGGTAGGCGAGCAGTACTTC.

This chain's CDR3 is CARSLGCGCNQPQHF. CDR3 nucleotide sequence: TGTGCCAGAAGCTTGGGTTGCGGATGCAATCAGCCCCAGCATTTT. V and J are TRBV5-3 and TRBJ1-5; D not resolved. TRBV5-3 is reported as an ORF; its role is uncertain. Between the trimmed V and J ends, which lost 0 bases and 2 bases, there was a span of 9 bases. The CDR3 sequence is 15 residues long.

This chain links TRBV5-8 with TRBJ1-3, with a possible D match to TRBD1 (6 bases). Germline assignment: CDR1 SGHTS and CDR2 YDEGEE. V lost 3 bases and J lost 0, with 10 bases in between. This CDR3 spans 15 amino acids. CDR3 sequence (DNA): TGTGCCAGCAGCTACCGGGACAACTCTGGAAACACCATATATTTT. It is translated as CASSYRDNSGNTIYF. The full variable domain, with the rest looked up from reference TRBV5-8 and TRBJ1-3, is EAGVTQSPTHLIKTRGQQATLRCSPISGHTSVYWYQQALGLGLQFLLWYDEGEERNRGNFPPRFSGRQFPNYSSELNVNALELEDSALYLCASSYRDNSGNTIYFGEGSWLTVV.

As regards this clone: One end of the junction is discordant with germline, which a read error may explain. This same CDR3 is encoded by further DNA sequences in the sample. This chain's CDR3 is CASSALGSNEQFF. The CDR3 nucleotides are TGTGCTAGCAGCGCATTGGGGAGCAATGAGCAGTTCTTC. The chain uses TRBV7-2 and TRBJ2-1; weak D call: TRBD2 (5 bases). Looked up from germline, CDR1 is SGHTA and CDR2 is FQGNSA. The CDR3 contains 13 residues.

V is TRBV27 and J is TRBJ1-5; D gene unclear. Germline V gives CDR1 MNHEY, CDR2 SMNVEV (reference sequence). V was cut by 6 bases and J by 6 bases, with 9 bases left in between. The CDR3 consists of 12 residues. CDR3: CASSEPSQPQHF. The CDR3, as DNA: TGTGCCAGCAGCGAACCTAGTCAGCCCCAGCATTTT.

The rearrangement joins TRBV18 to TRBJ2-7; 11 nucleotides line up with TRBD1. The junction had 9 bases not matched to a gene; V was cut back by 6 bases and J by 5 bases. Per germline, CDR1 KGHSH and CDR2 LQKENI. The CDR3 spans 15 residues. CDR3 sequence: CASSHRDRGSHEQYF. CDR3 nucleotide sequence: TGTGCCAGCTCGCACCGGGACAGGGGGTCCCACGAGCAGTACTTC.

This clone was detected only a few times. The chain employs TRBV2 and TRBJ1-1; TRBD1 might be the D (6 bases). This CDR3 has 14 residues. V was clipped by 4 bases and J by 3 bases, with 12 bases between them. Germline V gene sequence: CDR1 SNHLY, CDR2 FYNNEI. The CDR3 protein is CASSVGAVDTEAFF. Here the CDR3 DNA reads TGTGCCAGCAGTGTGGGGGCTGTGGACACTGAAGCTTTCTTT.

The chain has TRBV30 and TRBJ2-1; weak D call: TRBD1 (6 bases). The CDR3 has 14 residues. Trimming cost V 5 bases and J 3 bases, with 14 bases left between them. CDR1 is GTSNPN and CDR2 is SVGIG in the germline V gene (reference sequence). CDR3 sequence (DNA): TGTGCCTGGGGGGGCCGCGGCCTCTACAATGAGCAGTTCTTC. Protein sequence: CAWGGRGLYNEQFF.

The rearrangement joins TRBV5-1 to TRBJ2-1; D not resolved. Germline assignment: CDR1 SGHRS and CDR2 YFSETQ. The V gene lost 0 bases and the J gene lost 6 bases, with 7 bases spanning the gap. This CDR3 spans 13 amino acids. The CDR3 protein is CASSLGSSNEQFF. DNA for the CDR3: TGCGCCAGCAGCTTGGGTTCGAGCAATGAGCAGTTCTTC.

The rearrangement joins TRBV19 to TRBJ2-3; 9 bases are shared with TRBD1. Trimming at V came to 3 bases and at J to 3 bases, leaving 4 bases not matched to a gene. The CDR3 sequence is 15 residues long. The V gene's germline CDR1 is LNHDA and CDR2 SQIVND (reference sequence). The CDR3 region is CASSIPGQGTDTQYF. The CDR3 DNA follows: TGTGCCAGTAGTATCCCGGGACAGGGAACAGATACGCAGTATTTT.

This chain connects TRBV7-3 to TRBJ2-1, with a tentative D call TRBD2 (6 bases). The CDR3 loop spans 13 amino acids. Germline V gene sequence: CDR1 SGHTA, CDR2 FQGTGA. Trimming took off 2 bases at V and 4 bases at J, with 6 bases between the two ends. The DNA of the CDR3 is TGTGCCAGCAGCTTACTAGCGTACAATGAGCAGTTCTTC. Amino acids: CASSLLAYNEQFF.

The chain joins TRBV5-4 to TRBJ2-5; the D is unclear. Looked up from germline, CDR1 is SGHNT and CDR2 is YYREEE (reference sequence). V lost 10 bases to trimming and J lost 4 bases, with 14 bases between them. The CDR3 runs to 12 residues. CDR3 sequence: CAGFFGPETQYF. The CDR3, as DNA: TGTGCCGGATTCTTTGGGCCAGAGACCCAGTACTTC.

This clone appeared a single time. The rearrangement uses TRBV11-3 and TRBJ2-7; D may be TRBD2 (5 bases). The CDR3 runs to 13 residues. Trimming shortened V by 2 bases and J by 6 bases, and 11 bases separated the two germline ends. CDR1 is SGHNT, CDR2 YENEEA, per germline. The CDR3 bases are TGTGCCAGCAGCTTAAGCGGACCCTCCGAGCAGTACTTC. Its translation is CASSLSGPSEQYF.

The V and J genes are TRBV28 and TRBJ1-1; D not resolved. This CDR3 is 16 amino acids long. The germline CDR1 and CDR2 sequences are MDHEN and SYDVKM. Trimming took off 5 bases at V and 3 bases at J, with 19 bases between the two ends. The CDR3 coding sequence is TGTGCCAGCAGTCTTGGACTTTACTCTCCTCACACTGAAGCTTTCTTT. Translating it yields CASSLGLYSPHTEAFF.

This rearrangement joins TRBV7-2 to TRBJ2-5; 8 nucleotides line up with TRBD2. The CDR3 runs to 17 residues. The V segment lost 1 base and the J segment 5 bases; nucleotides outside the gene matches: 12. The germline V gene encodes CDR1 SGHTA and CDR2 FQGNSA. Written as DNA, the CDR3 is TGTGCCAGCAGCTTAGAGGCCGGGACACGGGGGGGGGAGACCCAGTACTTC. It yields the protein CASSLEAGTRGGETQYF.

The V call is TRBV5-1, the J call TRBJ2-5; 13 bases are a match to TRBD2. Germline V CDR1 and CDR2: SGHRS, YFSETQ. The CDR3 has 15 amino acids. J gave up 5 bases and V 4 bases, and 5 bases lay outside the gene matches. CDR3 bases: TGCGCCAGCAGCGTGGGGACTAGCGGGATCGAGACCCAGTACTTC. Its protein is CASSVGTSGIETQYF.

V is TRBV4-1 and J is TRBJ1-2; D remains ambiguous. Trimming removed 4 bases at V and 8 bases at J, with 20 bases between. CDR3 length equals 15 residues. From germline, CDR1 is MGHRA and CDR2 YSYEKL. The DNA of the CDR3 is TGCGCCAGCAGCCGGGAGGGTGGCAGGCCAAGCGGCTACACCTTC. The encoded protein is CASSREGGRPSGYTF.

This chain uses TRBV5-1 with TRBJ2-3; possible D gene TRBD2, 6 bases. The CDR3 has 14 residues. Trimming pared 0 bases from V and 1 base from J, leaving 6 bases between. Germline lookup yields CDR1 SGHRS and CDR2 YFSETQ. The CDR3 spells CASSLASGTDTQYF. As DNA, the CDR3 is TGCGCCAGCAGCTTGGCTAGCGGCACAGATACGCAGTATTTT. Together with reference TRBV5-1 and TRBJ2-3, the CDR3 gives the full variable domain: KAGVTQTPRYLIKTRGQQVTLSCSPISGHRSVSWYQQTPGQGLQFLFEYFSETQRNKGNFPGRFSGRQFSNSRSEMNVSTLELGDSALYLCASSLASGTDTQYFGPGTRLTVL.